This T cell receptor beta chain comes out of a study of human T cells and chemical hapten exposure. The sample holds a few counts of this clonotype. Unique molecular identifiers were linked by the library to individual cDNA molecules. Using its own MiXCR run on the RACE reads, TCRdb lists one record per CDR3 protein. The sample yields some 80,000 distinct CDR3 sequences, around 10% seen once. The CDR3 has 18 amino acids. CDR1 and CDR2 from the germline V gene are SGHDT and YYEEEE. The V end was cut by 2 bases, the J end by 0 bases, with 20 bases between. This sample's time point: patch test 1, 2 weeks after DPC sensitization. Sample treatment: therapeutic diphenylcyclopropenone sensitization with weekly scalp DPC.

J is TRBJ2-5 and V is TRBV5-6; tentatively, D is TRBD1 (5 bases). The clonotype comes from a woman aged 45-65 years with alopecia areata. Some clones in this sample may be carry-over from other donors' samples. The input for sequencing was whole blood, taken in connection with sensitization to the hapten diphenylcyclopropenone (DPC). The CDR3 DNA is TGTGCCAGCAGCTTACTTTCCATGGCAGGGCGTAACCAAGAGACCCAGTACTTC. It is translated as CASSLLSMAGRNQETQYF.